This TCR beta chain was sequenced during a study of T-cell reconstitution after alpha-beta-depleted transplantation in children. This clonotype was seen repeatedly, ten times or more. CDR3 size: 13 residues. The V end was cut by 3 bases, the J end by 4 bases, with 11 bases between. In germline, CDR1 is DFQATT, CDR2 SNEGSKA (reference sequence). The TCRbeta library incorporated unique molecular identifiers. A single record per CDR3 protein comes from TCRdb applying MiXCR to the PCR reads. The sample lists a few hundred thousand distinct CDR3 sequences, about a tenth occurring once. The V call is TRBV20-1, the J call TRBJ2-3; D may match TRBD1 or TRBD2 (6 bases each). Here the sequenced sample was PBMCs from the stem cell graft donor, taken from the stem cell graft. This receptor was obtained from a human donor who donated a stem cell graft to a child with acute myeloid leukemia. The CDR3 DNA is TGCAGTGCTAGTCCGGGGGCCCCAGATACGCAGTATTTT. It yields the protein CSASPGAPDTQYF.